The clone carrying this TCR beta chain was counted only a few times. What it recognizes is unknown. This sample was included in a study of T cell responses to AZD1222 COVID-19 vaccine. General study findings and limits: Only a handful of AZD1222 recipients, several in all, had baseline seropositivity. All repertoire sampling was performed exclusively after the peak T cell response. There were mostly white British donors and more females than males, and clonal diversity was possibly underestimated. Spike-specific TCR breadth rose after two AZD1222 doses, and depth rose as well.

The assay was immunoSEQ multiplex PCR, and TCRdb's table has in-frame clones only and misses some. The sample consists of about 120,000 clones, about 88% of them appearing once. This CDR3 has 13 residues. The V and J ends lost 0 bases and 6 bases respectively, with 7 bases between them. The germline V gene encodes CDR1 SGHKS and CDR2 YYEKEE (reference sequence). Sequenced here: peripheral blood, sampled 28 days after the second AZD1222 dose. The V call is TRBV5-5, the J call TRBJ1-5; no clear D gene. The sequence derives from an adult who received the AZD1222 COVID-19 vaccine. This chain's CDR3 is CASSLVFGQPQHF. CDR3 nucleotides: TGTGCCAGCAGCTTGGTATTCGGTCAGCCCCAGCATTTT.